These 20 T cell receptor beta chains originate from one sample sequenced in a study of post-analysis software for immune sequencing data. General study findings and limits: Relative to controls, patients had a few TRBV segments at higher frequency, with TRBV5-6, TRBV5-1 and TRBV20-1 among these.

Prepared TCR beta cDNA libraries contained unique molecular identifiers. Using its own MiXCR run on the PCR reads, TCRdb lists one record per CDR3 protein. Of approximately 660,000 distinct CDR3 sequences listed, 55% to 70% are singletons. These receptors' targets are unknown. The sequenced sample consisted of blood. Receptors originate from a girl aged 2 to 10 with multiple sclerosis.

The rearrangement joins TRBV29-1 to TRBJ2-5; D might be TRBD2 (6 bases). The CDR3 has 13 residues. Looked up from germline, CDR1 is SQVTM and CDR2 is ANQGSEA. V shed 1 base and J shed 4 bases, with 10 bases lying between them. The CDR3 nucleotides are TGCAGCGTTGAAGGACTAGAAGGAGAGACCCAGTACTTC. Translation: CSVEGLEGETQYF. The complete variable domain, with remaining parts taken from reference TRBV29-1 and TRBJ2-5, reads SAVISQKPSRDICQRGTSLTIQCQVDSQVTMMFWYRQQPGQSLTLIATANQGSEATYESGFVIDKFPISRPNLTFSTLTVSNMSPEDSSIYLCSVEGLEGETQYFGPGTRLLVL.

This clonotype was found once. A junction boundary mismatches the germline segment, possibly from a read error. The CDR3 DNA sequence: TGCAGTGCCAGAGATGCAGGGTCCAAGACAAGAGCTGGGGCCAACGTCCTGACTTTC. Its translation: CSARDAGSKTRAGANVLTF. This chain uses TRBV20-1 with TRBJ2-6; a possible D gene is TRBD1 (5 bases). The CDR3 spans 19 residues. Germline-derived CDR1 and CDR2 are DFQATT and SNEGSKA (reference sequence).

The genes are TRBV20-1 and TRBJ2-3; D not resolved. The germline V gene has CDR1 DFQATT and CDR2 SNEGSKA (reference sequence). This CDR3 comprises 14 residues. V lost 3 bases, J lost 1 base, and 11 bases lay in between. For the CDR3, the DNA is TGCAGTGCTAGGGGCGCTTTGGGCACAGATACGCAGTATTTT. Its translation is CSARGALGTDTQYF.

This clonotype was observed a few times. The rearrangement links TRBV4-2 to TRBJ1-2, with TRBD1 matching 10 bases. Per the germline V gene, CDR1 is LGHNA and CDR2 is YNFKEQ. The CDR3 is 17 amino acids. Unmatched junction bases numbered 11, after V lost 2 bases and J lost 5 bases. CDR3 DNA: TGTGCCAGCAGCCAACCGGGACAGGGGCCGGAGGGATATGGCTACACCTTC. Amino acids: CASSQPGQGPEGYGYTF.

The chain is built from TRBV20-1 and TRBJ2-3; D is possibly TRBD2 (5 bases). V gave up 6 bases and J gave up 2 bases, with 9 bases separating them. This CDR3 has 12 residues. The germline V gene has CDR1 DFQATT and CDR2 SNEGSKA (reference sequence). CDR3 coding DNA: TGCAGTGCCATCCGGGACACAGATACGCAGTATTTT. It is translated as CSAIRDTDTQYF.

This clonotype was detected only a few times. This rearrangement joins TRBV25-1 to TRBJ2-3; D is possibly TRBD1 or TRBD2 (6 bases each). The CDR3 is made up of 12 amino acids. With 6 bases removed from V and 9 bases from J, the gap between germline ends came to 13 bases. CDR1 is MGHDK, CDR2 SYGVNS, per germline. CDR3 coding DNA: TGTGCCAGCAGCGGGGGCCCGAGGACGCAGTATTTT. It codes for CASSGGPRTQYF.

J is TRBJ1-1 and V is TRBV3-1, with 7 bases aligning to TRBD1. The CDR3 length is 12 residues. With 2 bases clipped from V and 8 bases from J, the junction kept 2 bases outside the gene matches. Germline V CDR1 and CDR2: LGHDT, YNNKEL (reference sequence). The CDR3 here is CASSQQTGEAFF. CDR3 sequence (DNA): TGTGCCAGCAGCCAACAGACAGGGGAAGCTTTCTTT.

The V call is TRBV12-3 or TRBV12-4, the J call TRBJ2-5, with D possibly being TRBD2 (5 bases). CDR3 size: 15 residues. Between the trimmed V and J ends, which lost 2 bases and 1 base, there was a span of 11 bases. The CDR3 sequence: CASSLHPGFQETQYF. The CDR3 DNA sequence: TGTGCCAGCAGTTTACACCCGGGATTCCAAGAGACCCAGTACTTC.

The rearrangement uses TRBV11-2 and TRBJ1-2, with 7 bases lining up with TRBD1. The germline V gene encodes CDR1 SGHAT and CDR2 FQNNGV. This CDR3 comprises 17 residues. V trimming: 4 bases; J trimming: 4 bases; junction bases outside the gene matches: 15. CDR3 sequence reads: CASSSDNKGAPSYGYTF. In DNA, the CDR3 is TGTGCCAGCAGCTCGGATAATAAGGGGGCGCCGTCCTATGGCTACACCTTC.

The chain couples TRBV10-3 to TRBJ2-1; 7 bases are shared with TRBD2. V gave up 4 bases and J gave up 5 bases; unmatched junction bases: 8. Germline CDR1 is ENHRY and CDR2 is SYGVKD. The CDR3 sequence is 15 residues long. CDR3 sequence reads: CAISGMLAENNEQFF. The CDR3 nucleotides are TGTGCCATCAGTGGTATGCTAGCGGAAAACAATGAGCAGTTCTTC.

The chain has TRBV25-1 and TRBJ2-5; D remains ambiguous. The CDR3 sequence is 14 residues long. Germline CDR1 reads MGHDK; CDR2 reads SYGVNS. V dropped 3 bases and J dropped 0 bases, with 8 bases sitting between them. The CDR3 here is CASSDLSHQETQYF. The CDR3 DNA reads as TGTGCCAGCAGTGACCTCTCGCACCAAGAGACCCAGTACTTC.

In its sample, this clonotype was seen many times. This chain joins TRBV6-4 and TRBJ2-2; 11 positions match TRBD1. The V segment lost 0 bases and the J segment 4 bases; nucleotides outside the gene matches: 1. Germline-derived CDR1 and CDR2 are MRHNA and SNTAGT. CDR3 length equals 16 residues. In nucleotides, the CDR3 is TGTGCCAGCAGTGACTCCGGGACAGGGGGCACCGGGGAGCTGTTTTTT. This codes for CASSDSGTGGTGELFF.

The rearrangement links TRBV20-1 to TRBJ2-1; maybe TRBD1 (5 bases). The V gene lost 0 bases and the J gene lost 1 base, with 10 bases spanning the gap. The CDR3 has 15 residues. Germline values: CDR1 DFQATT, CDR2 SNEGSKA (reference sequence). The DNA for the CDR3 is TGCAGTGCTAGAGATATACAGGCATCCTACAATGAGCAGTTCTTC. Its translation: CSARDIQASYNEQFF.

This chain links TRBV10-3 with TRBJ2-7; maybe TRBD1 (5 bases). The CDR3 sequence is 13 residues long. Germline values: CDR1 ENHRY, CDR2 SYGVKD. V was clipped by 3 bases and J by 5 bases, with 11 bases between them. CDR3 DNA: TGTGCCATCAGTGACCAGGGTTTCGACGAGCAGTACTTC. This sequence encodes CAISDQGFDEQYF.

This clonotype showed up just once. The V call is TRBV4-2, the J call TRBJ2-1; 8 bases line up with TRBD2. Germline V lookup: CDR1 LGHNA, CDR2 YNFKEQ. The CDR3 loop spans 15 amino acids. The junction had 8 bases not matched to a gene; V was cut back by 5 bases and J by 5 bases. CDR3 sequence reads: CASSFLGSGNNEQFF. The CDR3, as DNA: TGTGCCAGCAGCTTCCTTGGTAGCGGGAACAATGAGCAGTTCTTC.

The genes are TRBV18 and TRBJ2-1; D possibly corresponds to TRBD2 (6 bases). The germline V and J ends were trimmed by 4 bases and 8 bases, with 12 bases remaining between them. Germline values: CDR1 KGHSH, CDR2 LQKENI. The length of the CDR3 is 13 residues. As DNA, the CDR3 is TGTGCCAGCTCACTGACCCCGGGGGATGAGCAGTTCTTC. Translating it yields CASSLTPGDEQFF.

The chain employs TRBV7-2 and TRBJ2-5, with 7 bases that match TRBD2. V was clipped by 3 bases and J by 7 bases; unmatched bases: 11. The CDR3 runs to 15 residues. Germline-derived CDR1 and CDR2 are SGHTA and FQGNSA. CDR3 sequence: CASSFGGGEGGTQYF. The CDR3 DNA reads TGTGCCAGCAGCTTCGGCGGGGGAGAGGGTGGGACCCAGTACTTC.

V and J are TRBV29-1 and TRBJ2-2; D is possibly TRBD2 (6 bases). The CDR3 is made up of 14 amino acids. V was shortened by 4 bases and J by 0 bases, with 9 bases between the two germline ends. In germline, CDR1 is SQVTM, CDR2 ANQGSEA. In DNA, the CDR3 is TGCAGCGTTGCCGCGGGGCCGAACACCGGGGAGCTGTTTTTT. Translating gives CSVAAGPNTGELFF.

The chain recombines TRBV20-1 with TRBJ1-2, with D possibly being TRBD1 (6 bases). Trimming removed 6 bases at V and 3 bases at J, with 17 bases between. The germline V gene has CDR1 DFQATT and CDR2 SNEGSKA (reference sequence). The CDR3 loop spans 14 amino acids. CDR3 nucleotide sequence: TGCAGTGCGGACCGGGGGCAACGCCACTATGGCTACACCTTC. The encoded protein is CSADRGQRHYGYTF.

Here the CDR3 DNA reads TGTGCCAGCAGCCAAGGTCGACAGTCTGGCTACGAGCAGTACTTC. This sequence encodes CASSQGRQSGYEQYF. The rearrangement joins TRBV3-1 to TRBJ2-7, with a weak D call TRBD1 (5 bases). Between the trimmed V and J ends, which lost 1 base and 3 bases, there was a span of 13 bases. Germline V CDR1 and CDR2: LGHDT, YNNKEL (reference sequence). This CDR3 has 15 amino acids.